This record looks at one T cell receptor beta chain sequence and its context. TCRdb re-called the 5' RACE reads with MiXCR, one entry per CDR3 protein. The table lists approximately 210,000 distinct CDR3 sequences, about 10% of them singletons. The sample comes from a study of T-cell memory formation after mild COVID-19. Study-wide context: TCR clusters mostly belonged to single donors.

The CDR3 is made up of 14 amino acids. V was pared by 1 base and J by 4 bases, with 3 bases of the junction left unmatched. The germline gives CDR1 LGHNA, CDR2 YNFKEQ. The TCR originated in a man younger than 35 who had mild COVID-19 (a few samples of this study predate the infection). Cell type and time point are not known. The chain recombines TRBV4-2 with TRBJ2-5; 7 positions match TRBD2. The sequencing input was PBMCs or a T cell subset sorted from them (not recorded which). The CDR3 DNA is TGTGCCAGCAGCCAAGCCGGGGAGGGAGAGACCCAGTACTTC. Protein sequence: CASSQAGEGETQYF.